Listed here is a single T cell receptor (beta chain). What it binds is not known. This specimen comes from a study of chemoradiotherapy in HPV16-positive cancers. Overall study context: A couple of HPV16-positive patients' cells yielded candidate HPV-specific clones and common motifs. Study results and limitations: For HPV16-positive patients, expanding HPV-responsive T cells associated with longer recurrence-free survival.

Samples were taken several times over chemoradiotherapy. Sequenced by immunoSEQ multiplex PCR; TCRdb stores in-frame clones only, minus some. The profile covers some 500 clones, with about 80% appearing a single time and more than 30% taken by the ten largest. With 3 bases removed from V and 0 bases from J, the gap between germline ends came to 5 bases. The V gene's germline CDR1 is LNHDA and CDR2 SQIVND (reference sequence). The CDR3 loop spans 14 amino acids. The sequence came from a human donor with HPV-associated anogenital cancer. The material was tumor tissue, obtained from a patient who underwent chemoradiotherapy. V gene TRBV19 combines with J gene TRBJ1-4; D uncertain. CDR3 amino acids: CASSIAATNEKLFF. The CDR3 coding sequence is TGTGCCAGTAGTATCGCCGCAACTAATGAAAAACTGTTTTTT.